This T cell receptor beta chain was observed in a study of blood T cells in healthy people across ages. Overall study results and limits: With donor CMV status unknown, expanded clonotype changes were possibly confounded.

On this clonotype itself: Its specificity is not known.

For the second PCR, which ran for roughly 6 to 11 cycles, a sample-barcoded 5' primer and a J-beta primer mix were used. MiXCR, applied by TCRdb to the 5' RACE reads, yields one record per CDR3 protein. This sample has more than 500,000 distinct CDR3 sequences, with 27% found just once. The same data also contributed to another study, on T cells of mothers and their children. Turning to that study: A few mothers and their six children, all healthy Caucasians, donated. A second PCR was performed with the M1S primer. This primer added sample barcodes and 2-4 random nucleotides. A slight, non-significant increase in overlap was found for related mother-child pairs relative to unrelated pairs.

The TCR comes from a boy under 10 years old in good health. Sequencing used blood.

This CDR3 reads CASSLKSNEKLFF. DNA for the CDR3: TGTGCCAGCAGTTTAAAGTCTAATGAAAAACTGTTTTTT. This chain connects TRBV28 to TRBJ1-4; D unclear. The CDR3 is 13 amino acids. The germline V gene has CDR1 MDHEN and CDR2 SYDVKM. V was trimmed by 2 bases and J by 3 bases, leaving 4 bases between them.